This TCR beta chain was found in a study of blood T cells in healthy people across ages. Findings of the study overall: Among long-lived donors, naive CD4+ cells were more numerous and diversity higher than in aged donors.

This clonotype was picked up a small number of times. Antigen: not known. Germline CDR1 MNHEY, CDR2 SVGEGT. Trimming pared 5 bases from V and 3 bases from J, leaving 7 bases between. CDR3 length: 12 residues. Combining a sample-barcoded 5' primer with a J-beta primer mix, a second PCR ran for roughly 7 to 11 cycles. Each CDR3 protein gets one entry after TCRdb re-called the 5' RACE reads with MiXCR. The profile shows 450,000 to 600,000 distinct CDR3 sequences, 25% to 35% of them singletons. This sample also appeared in a second study, on T cells of mothers and their children. As reported in that work: Researchers report slightly higher, though non-significant, overlap in related mother-child pairs than in unrelated pairs.

The sequenced material came from blood. V and J are TRBV6-2 or TRBV6-3 and TRBJ2-5; no clear D gene. This clonotype was sampled from a boy younger than 10 in good health. CDR3 nucleotide sequence: TGTGCCAGCAGTCCAGTGGAAGAGACCCAGTACTTC. Translated, it gives CASSPVEETQYF.